One sample yielded the 24 T cell receptor beta chains listed below, sequenced in a study of cytomegalovirus exposure and HLA in healthy donors. PCR used 60 Vbeta primers and 13 Jbeta primers. Sequencing was performed with immunoSEQ multiplex PCR; in TCRdb, only in-frame clones are kept and a portion is missing. Of some 130,000 clones detected, approximately 82% appear once; the ten largest clones hold 1.5% to 1.9%. Sequencing was done on a sample of PBMCs. The receptor source for this set is a man aged 40-49 years in good health and CMV-seronegative.

This chain links TRBV5-1 with TRBJ2-5; 10 positions agree with TRBD2. The CDR3 runs to 16 residues. Germline CDR1 SGHRS, CDR2 YFSETQ. V trimming: 0 bases; J trimming: 1 base; junction bases outside the gene matches: 3. CDR3 sequence: CASSLGPSGGQETQYF. DNA for the CDR3: TGCGCCAGCAGCTTGGGGCCTAGCGGGGGCCAAGAGACCCAGTACTTC.

The gene calls are TRBV6-1 and TRBJ2-7, with TRBD2 as a possible D gene (5 bases). The CDR3 covers 13 residues. Trimming stripped 7 bases from V and 6 bases from J, with 16 bases between. Germline V gene sequence: CDR1 MNHNS, CDR2 SASEGT. The DNA of the CDR3 is TGTGCCAGCACCGAGGGTATAGGGAGCGAGCAGTACTTC. Its translation is CASTEGIGSEQYF.

The chain combines TRBV19 with TRBJ2-3; no definite D call. V lost 3 bases, J lost 0 bases, and 7 bases lay in between. The length of the CDR3 is 14 residues. In germline, CDR1 is LNHDA, CDR2 SQIVND (reference sequence). CDR3 sequence: CASSMGLSTDTQYF. The CDR3 DNA is TGTGCCAGTAGTATGGGCCTGAGCACAGATACGCAGTATTTT.

V and J are TRBV11-3 and TRBJ2-7, with 14 bases fitting TRBD2. V lost 5 bases and J lost 5; bases outside the gene matches: 8. The CDR3 spans 16 residues. Germline V CDR1 and CDR2: SGHNT, YENEEA. CDR3 DNA sequence: TGTGCCAGCAGCCGCGGGACTAGCGGGAGACTCGACGAGCAGTACTTC. Protein product: CASSRGTSGRLDEQYF.

The chain has TRBV20-1 and TRBJ2-7; maybe TRBD2 (6 bases). The V gene lost 3 bases and the J gene lost 6 bases, with 9 bases spanning the gap. Germline V lookup: CDR1 DFQATT, CDR2 SNEGSKA (reference sequence). The CDR3 is made up of 11 amino acids. CDR3 nucleotides: TGCAGTGCTAGTACTAGCTTCGAGCAGTACTTC. This codes for CSASTSFEQYF.

The CDR3 coding sequence is TGTGCCATCAGTGAGTCTACTACGCTCTCCTACGAGCAGTACTTC. Residues: CAISESTTLSYEQYF. The chain recombines TRBV10-3 with TRBJ2-7, with D unclear. The V end was cut by 0 bases, the J end by 0 bases, with 9 bases between. This CDR3 has 15 amino acids. The germline V gene has CDR1 ENHRY and CDR2 SYGVKD.

This clone was seen more than once but under ten times. The V gene is TRBV6-4, the J gene TRBJ2-1; D ambiguous. The ends were cut back, 3 bases at V and 7 bases at J, with 10 bases in the middle. Germline loops: CDR1 MRHNA, CDR2 SNTAGT. This CDR3 region has 13 residues. CDR3 DNA: TGTGCCAGCAGTGAGCTCCCCGGGAATGAGCAGTTCTTC. Protein product: CASSELPGNEQFF.

The CDR3 loop is CASSQTGMDTQYF. For the CDR3, the DNA is TGTGCCAGCAGCCAGACGGGAATGGATACGCAGTATTTT. The gene calls are TRBV4-2 and TRBJ2-3; D possibly corresponds to TRBD2 (5 bases). Germline V gene sequence: CDR1 LGHNA, CDR2 YNFKEQ. The CDR3 totals 13 residues. V was pared by 3 bases and J by 6 bases, with 10 bases between.

CDR3 sequence: CASSQGRGSLIRNYGYTF. CDR3 sequence (DNA): TGCGCCAGCAGCCAAGGGAGGGGATCCCTTATTCGTAACTATGGCTACACCTTC. V is TRBV4-3 and J is TRBJ1-2; maybe TRBD1 (5 bases). V gave up 1 base and J gave up 1 base, with 19 bases separating them. The CDR3 is 18 residues long. Germline CDR1 reads LGHNA; CDR2 reads YSLEER.

This clone was picked up one time. The V call is TRBV7-9, the J call TRBJ2-2; TRBD2 might be the D (5 bases). The CDR3 contains 13 residues. Germline V CDR1 and CDR2: SEHNR, FQNEAQ (reference sequence). Trimming removed 4 bases from V and 7 bases from J, with 10 bases in between. The CDR3 DNA follows: TGTGCCAGCAGCTCCCTTGGAGGCGGGGAGCTGTTTTTT. As protein: CASSSLGGGELFF. Full variable domain (remainder filled in from reference TRBV7-9 and TRBJ2-2): DTGVSQNPRHKITKRGQNVTFRCDPISEHNRLYWYRQTLGQGPEFLTYFQNEAQLEKSRLLSDRFSAERPKGSFSTLEIQRTEQGDSAMYLCASSSLGGGELFFGEGSRLTVL.

This sequence joins TRBV29-1 and TRBJ1-1; D unclear. V was pared by 4 bases and J by 2 bases, with 11 bases between. CDR3 length: 13 amino acids. Germline-derived CDR1 and CDR2 are SQVTM and ANQGSEA. CDR3 sequence: CSVAGLLNTEAFF. CDR3 bases: TGCAGCGTTGCGGGGTTACTTAACACTGAAGCTTTCTTT.

This clone was counted only a few times. J is TRBJ2-1 and V is TRBV7-2, with 9 bases identical to TRBD2. In germline, CDR1 is SGHTA, CDR2 FQGNSA. This CDR3 contains 17 residues. Trimming cost V 2 bases and J 6 bases; bases outside gene matches: 11. In nucleotides, the CDR3 is TGTGCCAGCAGCTTAAGTGACGCGGGAGGGCCGGGCAATGAGCAGTTCTTC. Translated, it gives CASSLSDAGGPGNEQFF. Together with reference TRBV7-2 and TRBJ2-1, the CDR3 gives the full variable domain: GAGVSQSPSNKVTEKGKDVELRCDPISGHTALYWYRQSLGQGLEFLIYFQGNSAPDKSGLPSDRFSAERTGGSVSTLTIQRTQQEDSAVYLCASSLSDAGGPGNEQFFGPGTRLTVL.

The chain couples TRBV28 to TRBJ2-1; D is undetermined. Between the trimmed V and J ends, which lost 3 bases and 6 bases, there was a span of 15 bases. Germline loops: CDR1 MDHEN, CDR2 SYDVKM. The CDR3 spans 15 residues. The CDR3 here is CASSFQLGDRNEQFF. The CDR3 region has the DNA TGTGCCAGCAGTTTTCAACTCGGAGACCGCAATGAGCAGTTCTTC.

The gene calls are TRBV6-1 and TRBJ2-5; 10 nucleotides agree with TRBD2. Germline CDR1 MNHNS, CDR2 SASEGT. The ends lost 8 bases at V and 2 bases at J; junction bases unmatched: 8. The CDR3 length is 15 residues. The CDR3 is CASSPRTSGQETQYF. CDR3 DNA: TGTGCCAGCTCACCCCGGACTAGCGGTCAAGAGACCCAGTACTTC.

This clone came up a few times. In DNA, the CDR3 is TGTGCCAGCAGCTTAAATGGGCAGAACACTGAAGCTTTCTTT. Amino acids: CASSLNGQNTEAFF. The V and J genes are TRBV7-9 and TRBJ1-1; D gene uncertain. V was clipped by 2 bases and J by 1 base, with 8 bases between them. Germline lookup yields CDR1 SEHNR and CDR2 FQNEAQ (reference sequence). This CDR3 is built from 14 residues.

The rearrangement uses TRBV4-1 and TRBJ1-6, with 8 nucleotides matching TRBD1. The V gene's germline CDR1 is MGHRA and CDR2 YSYEKL. The CDR3 runs to 17 residues. Losses at the gene ends were 3 bases for V and 2 bases for J; bases not matched to a gene: 6. Written as DNA, the CDR3 is TGCGCCAGCAGCCACGCGGGACAGGATCCCTATAATTCACCCCTCCACTTT. As protein: CASSHAGQDPYNSPLHF.

The chain uses TRBV29-1 and TRBJ1-4; possible D gene TRBD1, 6 bases. Deletions cut 1 base from V and 10 bases from J, with 13 bases between. The CDR3 is made up of 13 amino acids. The germline V gene encodes CDR1 SQVTM and CDR2 ANQGSEA. CDR3 residues: CSVEVGGGGKLFF. CDR3 nucleotides: TGCAGCGTTGAAGTTGGAGGGGGGGGAAAACTGTTTTTT.

The rearrangement uses TRBV30 and TRBJ2-7; 9 bases align to TRBD2. J lost 5 bases, V lost 3 bases, and 8 bases had no gene match. Germline CDR1 is GTSNPN and CDR2 is SVGIG (reference sequence). CDR3 length: 14 amino acids. The CDR3 spells CAWRISGSINEQYF. The CDR3 DNA is TGTGCCTGGAGGATTAGCGGGAGCATCAACGAGCAGTACTTC.

V is TRBV7-9 and J is TRBJ2-7; D call uncertain. The V and J ends lost 5 bases and 2 bases respectively, with 4 bases between them. This CDR3 has 11 residues. From germline, CDR1 is SEHNR and CDR2 FQNEAQ (reference sequence). In nucleotides, the CDR3 is TGTGCCAGCAGCCCCGCCTACGAGCAGTACTTC. Its protein is CASSPAYEQYF.

The CDR3 nucleotides are TGTGCCAGCAGCTTAGTTGGGACAGGGTGGGATACGCAGTATTTT. Residues: CASSLVGTGWDTQYF. V usage is TRBV7-2 and J usage is TRBJ2-3, with 9 bases that match TRBD1. CDR3 size: 15 residues. Trimming at V came to 1 base and at J to 6 bases, leaving 5 bases not matched to a gene. Germline V gene sequence: CDR1 SGHTA, CDR2 FQGNSA.

V usage is TRBV15 and J usage is TRBJ1-1; maybe TRBD1 (5 bases). V dropped 3 bases and J dropped 12 bases, with 14 bases sitting between them. CDR1 and CDR2 from the germline V gene are LNHNV and YYDKDF (reference sequence). The CDR3 has 12 amino acids. CDR3 loop: CATSREGIRTFF. The CDR3 DNA is TGTGCCACCAGCAGGGAGGGGATTAGGACTTTCTTT.

The chain links TRBV28 to TRBJ2-2; D remains ambiguous. V was clipped by 5 bases and J by 6 bases, with 10 bases between them. CDR3 length: 13 residues. Germline V CDR1 and CDR2: MDHEN, SYDVKM. The CDR3 DNA sequence: TGTGCCAGCAGTACCCACCGGGCCGGGGAGCTGTTTTTT. It yields the protein CASSTHRAGELFF.

The genes are TRBV10-1 and TRBJ2-1; 8 bases line up with TRBD2. The length of the CDR3 is 15 residues. Unmatched junction bases numbered 6, after V lost 4 bases and J lost 4 bases. Germline-derived CDR1 and CDR2 are WNHNN and SYGVQD (reference sequence). The CDR3 loop reads CASSAAGGCYNEQFF. The DNA of the CDR3 is TGCGCCAGCAGTGCGGCGGGAGGTTGTTACAATGAGCAGTTCTTC.

The rearrangement joins TRBV10-2 to TRBJ2-5; possibly TRBD2 for D (6 bases). The ends were cut back, 4 bases at V and 2 bases at J, with 14 bases in the middle. This CDR3 comprises 15 residues. Germline CDR1 and CDR2: WSHSY and SAAADI. In DNA form, the CDR3 reads TGCGCCAGCAGTGCCTTGGGACTGATTCAAGAGACCCAGTACTTC. Translation gives CASSALGLIQETQYF.